This is a list of T cell receptor beta chains from one sample in a study of OX40 agonist ivuxolimab in advanced cancers. TCRdb's table, derived via immunoSEQ multiplex PCR, lists solely in-frame clones and lacks some. The repertoire consists of more than 95,000 clones, with over 75% occurring once and the leading ten covering around 0.3%. Sequencing was performed on CD4+ or CD8+ T cells sorted from blood, taken in a trial of the OX40 agonist ivuxolimab. These receptors all stem from an adult with an advanced solid tumor such as melanoma, head and neck, liver or kidney cancer. Each CDR3 is given with its conserved first and last residue. Fields, in order: D gene, V gene, clone size, J gene, CDR3 DNA, CDR3 protein. A D gene is named only where the DNA matches it firmly. The size of a clone is reported for some rows only, either as once, few or many, or as a class for expanded clones.

>TRBD1|TRBV7-6|-|TRBJ2-7
TGTGCCAGCAGCTCAACCCCGGGACAGGCTACCTACGAGCAGTACTTC
CASSSTPGQATYEQYF
>-|TRBV7-3|-|TRBJ2-3
TGTGCCAGCAGCTTACTCGACCAGAAGGCGCAGTATTTT
CASSLLDQKAQYF
>-|TRBV19|few|TRBJ1-1
TGTGCCAGTAGTATGGGCAGGAACACTGAAGCTTTCTTT
CASSMGRNTEAFF
>-|TRBV7-9|-|TRBJ1-6
TGTGCCAGCAGCTTAGCGATGGGGGAAACCTATAATTCACCCCTCCACTTT
CASSLAMGETYNSPLHF
>TRBD2|TRBV4-2|-|TRBJ2-2
TGTGCCAGTAAAGGGGGACTAGCAGCGAACACCGGGGAGCTGTTTTTT
CASKGGLAANTGELFF
>-|TRBV5-1|-|TRBJ2-2
TGCGCCAGCAGCTTGGTAGGGGTCGGGAACACCGGGGAGCTGTTTTTT
CASSLVGVGNTGELFF
>-|TRBV5-1|-|TRBJ1-1
TGCGCCAGCAGCTTGGCCCAGGGAGAGAACACTGAAGCTTTCTTT
CASSLAQGENTEAFF
>-|TRBV19|-|TRBJ1-4
TGTGCCAGTAACCCCAGGGACCGGACTAATGAAAAACTGTTTTTT
CASNPRDRTNEKLFF
>TRBD1|TRBV7-2|-|TRBJ2-5
TGTGCCAGCAGCCGGACAGGGGGAGAAGAGACCCAGTACTTC
CASSRTGGEETQYF
>-|TRBV7-9|-|TRBJ2-1
TGTGCCAGCAGCCTAGGACAGACAATGATTGATGAGCAGTTCTTC
CASSLGQTMIDEQFF
>-|TRBV5-1|-|TRBJ2-1
TGCGCCAGCAGCCTAAGGGTCGCCCACAATGAGCAGTTCTTC
CASSLRVAHNEQFF
>-|TRBV18|-|TRBJ2-1
TGTGCCAGCTCAACGGTCCAGGGGATGATAGGGAATGAGCAGTTCTTC
CASSTVQGMIGNEQFF
>-|TRBV19|few|TRBJ2-3
TGTGCCAGTAGTATGGTCGGTAAAGTAACGCAGTATTTT
CASSMVGKVTQYF
>-|TRBV27|once|TRBJ1-5
TGTGCCAGCACCCTCCTCCCGGGTAGAGAGGATCAGCCCCAGCATTTT
CASTLLPGREDQPQHF
>-|TRBV13|-|TRBJ2-5
TGTGCCAGCAGCTCCGTAGAGACCCAGTACTTC
CASSSVETQYF
>-|TRBV7-9|-|TRBJ2-7
TGTGCCAGCAGCTTAAATTACGAGCAGTACTTC
CASSLNYEQYF
>-|TRBV9|-|TRBJ1-4
TGTGCCAGCAGCGTAGGGGCCTCAACTAATGAAAAACTGTTTTTT
CASSVGASTNEKLFF
>TRBD2|TRBV28|-|TRBJ2-1
TGTGCCAGTGGCCGTCAGGGTAGCGGGGGCCAAGGTGGGCAGTTCTTC
CASGRQGSGGQGGQFF
>-|TRBV28|-|TRBJ1-1
TGTGCCAGCAGTTGGACTGAGAACACTGAAGCTTTCTTT
CASSWTENTEAFF
>-|TRBV5-1|-|TRBJ2-7
TGCGCCAGCAGCTGGGACGGGGCGTACGAGCAGTACTTC
CASSWDGAYEQYF
>-|TRBV7-2|once|TRBJ2-2
TGTGCCAGCAGCTTAGAGCCAGGCAGGGAAGGGGAGCTGTTTTTT
CASSLEPGREGELFF
>TRBD2|TRBV5-1|-|TRBJ2-3
TGCGCCAGCAGCTCCGGGGCGGGGGGGCACACAGATACGCAGTATTTT
CASSSGAGGHTDTQYF
>TRBD2|TRBV7-2|once|TRBJ2-1
TGTGCCAGCAGCTTAGGGACTAGCGGGAAGTTTATTTACAATGAGCAGTTCTTC
CASSLGTSGKFIYNEQFF
>TRBD2|TRBV7-8|-|TRBJ2-2
TGTGCCAGCAGCTTAGGGGGACTAGCGGGGGCGAACACCGGGGAGCTGTTTTTT
CASSLGGLAGANTGELFF
>-|TRBV28|-|TRBJ1-3
TGTGCCAGCAGTCCAGTCCACACGTTCTCTGGAAACACCATATATTTT
CASSPVHTFSGNTIYF
>TRBD1|TRBV5-6|-|TRBJ1-3
TGTGCCAGCAGCTTGCCCCAGACAGGGGTTGGAAACACCATATATTTT
CASSLPQTGVGNTIYF
>-|TRBV6-5|-|TRBJ2-2
TGTGCCAGCAAAAACAAGAAGAACACCGGGGAGCTGTTTTTT
CASKNKKNTGELFF
>TRBD2|TRBV5-1|-|TRBJ2-5
TGCGCCAGCAGCCCTCTGGGACTAGCGCAAGAGACCCAGTACTTC
CASSPLGLAQETQYF
>-|TRBV6-1|few|TRBJ2-7
TGTGCCAGCGGGCTCGTATTAAGCTCCTACGAGCAGTACTTC
CASGLVLSSYEQYF
>-|TRBV10-3|many|TRBJ1-5
TGTGCCATCAGTGAGTCCGGCAGATTAGGTCAGCCCCAGCATTTT
CAISESGRLGQPQHF
>-|TRBV6-5|-|TRBJ2-3
TGTGCCAGCAGTTTCCGGGACGCTACAGATACGCAGTATTTT
CASSFRDATDTQYF
>-|TRBV11-2|-|TRBJ2-7
TGTGCCAGCAGCTTCCAGCGGACCTACGAGCAGTACTTC
CASSFQRTYEQYF
>TRBD2|TRBV7-2|-|TRBJ2-1
TGTGCCAGCAGTCTAACCGGGACTAGCGGGAGAATCGGGAATGAGCAGTTCTTC
CASSLTGTSGRIGNEQFF
>TRBD2|TRBV19|-|TRBJ2-5
TGTGCCAGTAGTATACTCCGGGAGGGGACCCAGTACTTC
CASSILREGTQYF
>-|TRBV7-2|-|TRBJ2-6
TGTGCCAGCAGCTTGGGTGGCGAGCGGGCCAACGTCCTGACTTTC
CASSLGGERANVLTF
>TRBD1|TRBV5-6|-|TRBJ1-2
TGTGCCAGCAGCCCCCAGGGGGCTAACTATGGCTACACCTTC
CASSPQGANYGYTF
>TRBD1|TRBV6-1|once|TRBJ1-5
TGTGCCAGTTATCCAGGGGGAGGCAGCAATCAGCCCCAGCATTTT
CASYPGGGSNQPQHF
>-|TRBV28|-|TRBJ1-1
TGTGCCAGCAGTTTACTCATGAACACTGAAGCTTTCTTT
CASSLLMNTEAFF
>-|TRBV11-3|-|TRBJ2-2
TGTGCCAGCAGCTCTACTCGCGGCGGGGAGCTGTTTTTT
CASSSTRGGELFF
>-|TRBV28|-|TRBJ2-1
TGTGCCAGCAGTTTACCCGAGCGGGTTGTCTCCAATGAGCAGTTCTTC
CASSLPERVVSNEQFF
>TRBD1|TRBV5-1|-|TRBJ1-6
TGCGCCAGCAGTCGAACAGGGGATGCAGATAATTCACCCCTCCACTTT
CASSRTGDADNSPLHF
>-|TRBV4-1|-|TRBJ2-7
TGCGCCAGCAGCCTACGACAGAGCTCCTACGAGCAGTACTTC
CASSLRQSSYEQYF
>TRBD2|TRBV7-8|few|TRBJ2-3
TGTGCCAGCAGCCCCACTACTAGCGGGAGGACAGATACGCAGTATTTT
CASSPTTSGRTDTQYF
>-|TRBV6-5|-|TRBJ2-2
TGTGCCAGCAGTTACGCCGGAAAGTCCGGGGAGCTGTTTTTT
CASSYAGKSGELFF
>-|TRBV5-4|-|TRBJ2-3
TGTGCCAGCAGCCTTCGACAGATAACAGATACGCAGTATTTT
CASSLRQITDTQYF
>-|TRBV4-3|-|TRBJ1-4
TGCGCCAGCAGCCCGGGGGTGCGATCGGATGAAAAACTGTTTTTT
CASSPGVRSDEKLFF
>TRBD2|TRBV28|-|TRBJ2-4
TGTGCCAGCAGCTCAGGACTAGCGGTCAAAAACATTCAGTACTTC
CASSSGLAVKNIQYF
>TRBD1|TRBV10-3|-|TRBJ1-5
TGTGCCATCGGGACAGGGGATTTTCAGCCCCAGCATTTT
CAIGTGDFQPQHF
>-|TRBV9|-|TRBJ2-5
TGTGCCAGCAGCCTAAGCGCAGACTCCCACTCGACCCAGTACTTC
CASSLSADSHSTQYF